A selection of T cell receptor beta chains follows, all from one sample in a study of regulatory T cells in long-lasting Graves disease. TCRdb used MiXCR to reprocess the multiplex PCR reads, holding one entry per CDR3 protein. The table has approximately 690,000 distinct CDR3 sequences, around 32% seen once. The source material was peripheral blood mononuclear cells (PBMCs), sampled when the disease was refractory, from a patient treated with antithyroid drugs. Receptors originate from a female donor with Graves disease. Each CDR3 is given with its conserved first and last residue. The order of the fields is J gene, D gene, clone size, V gene, CDR3 DNA, CDR3 protein. D genes are given only for firm matches. Expanded clones get a size class; other rows say once, few or many, or leave the size out.

j_gene: TRBJ2-7; d_gene: TRBD1; abundance: NA; v_gene: TRBV12-3/TRBV12-4; CDR3nt: TGTGCCAGCAGTTTAGTCACAGGGGTTTGGGACCCAACCTACGAGCAGTACTTC; CDR3aa: CASSLVTGVWDPTYEQYF
j_gene: TRBJ2-5; d_gene: NA; abundance: NA; v_gene: TRBV9; CDR3nt: TGTGCCAGCAGAAAAGGGGGGACAGACCAAGAGACCCAGTACTTC; CDR3aa: CASRKGGTDQETQYF
j_gene: TRBJ2-5; d_gene: TRBD2; abundance: NA; v_gene: TRBV20-1; CDR3nt: TGCAGTGTGGGGACTAGGGGCGCGGAGACCCAGTACTTC; CDR3aa: CSVGTRGAETQYF
j_gene: TRBJ1-2; d_gene: NA; abundance: NA; v_gene: TRBV5-1; CDR3nt: TGCGCCAGCAGCCCCCGACAGGCCTTATATGGCTACACCTTC; CDR3aa: CASSPRQALYGYTF
j_gene: TRBJ1-1; d_gene: NA; abundance: many; v_gene: TRBV2; CDR3nt: TGTGCTACCAGCAGAGGCATACACACTGAAGCTTTCTTT; CDR3aa: CATSRGIHTEAFF
j_gene: TRBJ2-7; d_gene: NA; abundance: few; v_gene: TRBV27; CDR3nt: TGTGCCAGCAGTTCCAACAGGGTGTGGGACTACGAGCAGTACTTC; CDR3aa: CASSSNRVWDYEQYF
j_gene: TRBJ2-7; d_gene: TRBD1; abundance: few; v_gene: TRBV29-1; CDR3nt: TGCAGCGTTGAACAACAGGGGTCGGGCGAGCAGTACTTC; CDR3aa: CSVEQQGSGEQYF
j_gene: TRBJ1-2; d_gene: TRBD1; abundance: few; v_gene: TRBV6-1; CDR3nt: TGTGCCAGCAGCCGGGACAGGGGTTCTGGCTACACCTTC; CDR3aa: CASSRDRGSGYTF
j_gene: TRBJ2-4; d_gene: TRBD1; abundance: few; v_gene: TRBV16; CDR3nt: TGTGCCAGCAGCCGTCGGGAGACAGGGGTTTCCAAAAACATTCAGTACTTC; CDR3aa: CASSRRETGVSKNIQYF
j_gene: TRBJ1-1; d_gene: NA; abundance: NA; v_gene: TRBV12-3/TRBV12-4; CDR3nt: TGTGCCAGCAGCGTAGGCAGCCGGGGGGCAGACAAAGCTTTCTTT; CDR3aa: CASSVGSRGADKAFF
j_gene: TRBJ2-7; d_gene: NA; abundance: few; v_gene: TRBV7-9; CDR3nt: TGTGCCAGCAGCTTACGAGCGGTTAGCTCCTACGAGCAGTACTTC; CDR3aa: CASSLRAVSSYEQYF
j_gene: TRBJ2-5; d_gene: TRBD2; abundance: NA; v_gene: TRBV10-3; CDR3nt: TGTGCCATCAGCCCACTTAAGGCGGGAGGAGGGGAGACCCAGTACTTC; CDR3aa: CAISPLKAGGGETQYF
j_gene: TRBJ1-1; d_gene: TRBD1; abundance: NA; v_gene: TRBV7-2; CDR3nt: TGTGCCAGCAGCCCCTGGACAGGGGTGAGGAACACTGAAGCTTTCTTT; CDR3aa: CASSPWTGVRNTEAFF
j_gene: TRBJ2-7; d_gene: TRBD2; abundance: few; v_gene: TRBV20-1; CDR3nt: TGCAGTGCGTCTACCGGGACTAGCGGATACGAGCAGTACTTC; CDR3aa: CSASTGTSGYEQYF
j_gene: TRBJ2-7; d_gene: NA; abundance: NA; v_gene: TRBV20-1; CDR3nt: TGCAGTGCTAGAGATCCCAGGTCAGCCTACGAGCAGTACTTC; CDR3aa: CSARDPRSAYEQYF
j_gene: TRBJ2-5; d_gene: NA; abundance: NA; v_gene: TRBV11-2; CDR3nt: TGTGCCAGCGGCTCAAAAGAGACCCAGTACTTC; CDR3aa: CASGSKETQYF
j_gene: TRBJ2-5; d_gene: TRBD1; abundance: NA; v_gene: TRBV10-3; CDR3nt: TGTGCCATCAGTGTCTGGACAGGGCGAAAGACCCAGTACTTC; CDR3aa: CAISVWTGRKTQYF
j_gene: TRBJ1-5; d_gene: NA; abundance: few; v_gene: TRBV19; CDR3nt: TGTGCCAGTAGTAGGGACACTAATCAGCCCCAGCATTTT; CDR3aa: CASSRDTNQPQHF
j_gene: TRBJ2-5; d_gene: NA; abundance: many; v_gene: TRBV15; CDR3nt: TGTGCCACCAGCAGAGATGGGGCTCGCCAGGAGACCCAGTACTTC; CDR3aa: CATSRDGARQETQYF
j_gene: TRBJ1-2; d_gene: NA; abundance: many; v_gene: TRBV20-1; CDR3nt: TGCAGTGTCCCACGCGGCGGTTATGGCTACACCTTC; CDR3aa: CSVPRGGYGYTF
j_gene: TRBJ1-2; d_gene: TRBD1; abundance: many; v_gene: TRBV28; CDR3nt: TGTGCCAGCAGTCCAGACAGGGCAGGGGTTTACACCTTC; CDR3aa: CASSPDRAGVYTF
j_gene: TRBJ2-2; d_gene: NA; abundance: once; v_gene: TRBV5-1; CDR3nt: TGCGCCAGCAGCTTGGTTGTATCGGGCACCGGGGAGCTGTTTTTT; CDR3aa: CASSLVVSGTGELFF
j_gene: TRBJ1-6; d_gene: NA; abundance: few; v_gene: TRBV25-1; CDR3nt: TGTGCCAGCAGTGACCCTTATTCACCCCTCCACTTT; CDR3aa: CASSDPYSPLHF
j_gene: TRBJ1-5; d_gene: NA; abundance: many; v_gene: TRBV6-1; CDR3nt: TGTGCCAGCAGTGAAGAGGGCAGGGCGCCCCAGCATTTT; CDR3aa: CASSEEGRAPQHF
j_gene: TRBJ1-3; d_gene: NA; abundance: NA; v_gene: TRBV12-3/TRBV12-4; CDR3nt: TGTGCCAGCAGTTTACGGAGAACAGGAAACACCATATATTTT; CDR3aa: CASSLRRTGNTIYF
j_gene: TRBJ1-1; d_gene: TRBD1; abundance: many; v_gene: TRBV12-3/TRBV12-4; CDR3nt: TGTGCCAGCAGGTACCGGGACAGGGCCGCTTTCTTT; CDR3aa: CASRYRDRAAFF
j_gene: TRBJ1-1; d_gene: NA; abundance: NA; v_gene: TRBV14; CDR3nt: TGTGCCAGCAGCCGCCTCGAGGGAGGATGGACCACTGAAGCTTTCTTT; CDR3aa: CASSRLEGGWTTEAFF
j_gene: TRBJ2-5; d_gene: NA; abundance: NA; v_gene: TRBV10-3; CDR3nt: TGTGCCATCAGTGGGACTACCCTACAAGAGACCCAGTACTTC; CDR3aa: CAISGTTLQETQYF
j_gene: TRBJ1-2; d_gene: NA; abundance: NA; v_gene: TRBV6-1; CDR3nt: TGTGCCAGCAGTCATATCGGGGGCTATGGCTACACCTTC; CDR3aa: CASSHIGGYGYTF
j_gene: TRBJ2-7; d_gene: NA; abundance: NA; v_gene: TRBV12-5; CDR3nt: TGTGCTAGTGGTTTGGTACTCGGTAGGGGGGACTACGAGCAGTACTTC; CDR3aa: CASGLVLGRGDYEQYF
j_gene: TRBJ1-3; d_gene: NA; abundance: NA; v_gene: TRBV6-2/TRBV6-3; CDR3nt: TGTGCCAGCACCCCGACACTTAACTCTGGAAACACCATATATTTT; CDR3aa: CASTPTLNSGNTIYF
j_gene: TRBJ2-2; d_gene: TRBD2; abundance: NA; v_gene: TRBV5-1; CDR3nt: TGCGCCAGCAGCGGAAGCGGGAGTGTCACCGGGGAGCTGTTTTTT; CDR3aa: CASSGSGSVTGELFF
j_gene: TRBJ1-6; d_gene: NA; abundance: many; v_gene: TRBV12-3/TRBV12-4; CDR3nt: TGTGCCAGCAGCCTCCGTGGACAAAAGGGTTCACCCCTCCACTTT; CDR3aa: CASSLRGQKGSPLHF
j_gene: TRBJ1-4; d_gene: NA; abundance: NA; v_gene: TRBV28; CDR3nt: TGTGCCAGCAGTCAACAACAACAGGATCGGGGCGAAAAACTGTTTTTT; CDR3aa: CASSQQQQDRGEKLFF
j_gene: TRBJ1-2; d_gene: NA; abundance: NA; v_gene: TRBV6-1; CDR3nt: TGTGCCAGCGGAGGAGGGAATAACTATGGCCACACCTTC; CDR3aa: CASGGGNNYGHTF
j_gene: TRBJ1-1; d_gene: NA; abundance: many; v_gene: TRBV27; CDR3nt: TGTGCCAGCAGTTTATTTGCAGACATGAACACTGAAGCTTTCTTT; CDR3aa: CASSLFADMNTEAFF
j_gene: TRBJ1-3; d_gene: NA; abundance: many; v_gene: TRBV30; CDR3nt: TGTGCCTGGAGTGTACCCGGCAGTTCTGGAAACACCATATATTTT; CDR3aa: CAWSVPGSSGNTIYF
j_gene: TRBJ2-2; d_gene: NA; abundance: many; v_gene: TRBV30; CDR3nt: TGTGCCTGGCAACCGGGACGGTACACCGGGGAGCTGTTTTTT; CDR3aa: CAWQPGRYTGELFF
j_gene: TRBJ1-5; d_gene: NA; abundance: NA; v_gene: TRBV12-3/TRBV12-4; CDR3nt: TGTGCCAGCAGTTTAAGGTCCGGACTTAGCAATCAGCCCCAGCATTTT; CDR3aa: CASSLRSGLSNQPQHF
j_gene: TRBJ1-5; d_gene: NA; abundance: few; v_gene: TRBV3-1; CDR3nt: TGTGCCAGCAGCCAATTGCATAGCAATCAGCCCCAGCATTTT; CDR3aa: CASSQLHSNQPQHF